These 13 T cell receptor beta chains share one sample of origin, sequenced in a study of CXCR3-negative and CXCR3-positive naive CD8 T cells (dated by TCRdb to about 2019). The paper as a whole reports these results and caveats: TRB CDR3s from CXCR3-positive naive cells showed higher hydrophobicity (lower Kidera factor 4), lower energy, and higher strength and volume indices than CXCR3-negative naive cells.

No cognate antigen is known for these TCRs. Sequencing relied on a NextSeq 550. The Human TCR Profiling Kit (MiLaboratory) was used to prepare UMI-labeled 5' RACE TRB cDNA libraries. The reads, reprocessed by TCRdb, yield one row per CDR3 protein sequence and no DNA. This specimen's table enumerates tens of thousands of distinct CDR3 sequences. The ten largest make up roughly 0.62% of the sample. Sequencing used naive CXCR3+ CD8+ T cells from blood. Sample cell subset or site, as interpreted from the label and publication: CD45RO-CCR7+CD27+CD95- naive CD8+ T cells expressing CXCR3 (TNR3+). The receptors stem from a human donor in good health. Some clones in this sample may be carry-over from other donors' samples.

The rearrangement joins TRBV15 to TRBJ1-2; TCRdb picks TRBD1, but there is no DNA to check that call. The CDR3 is 17 amino acids. Germline values: CDR1 LNHNV, CDR2 YYDKDF (reference sequence). The CDR3 loop is CATSIPGTGGENYGYTF.

The V and J genes are TRBV29-1 and TRBJ1-5; the D call from TCRdb, TRBD1, cannot be confirmed without DNA. The CDR3 is made up of 13 amino acids. Germline V gene data show CDR1 as SQVTM and CDR2 as ANQGSEA. The CDR3: CSAWTGGNQPQHF.

CDR3 residues: CASSLGGSGANVLTF. The chain is built from TRBV12-3 or TRBV12-4 and TRBJ2-6. The CDR3 is made up of 15 amino acids.

The chain has TRBV11-2 and TRBJ2-7; absent DNA, TCRdb's TRBD2 call cannot be checked. Germline V lookup: CDR1 SGHAT, CDR2 FQNNGV. The CDR3 is 16 residues long. The CDR3 sequence: CASSLSGYGETVEQYF.

This sequence joins TRBV5-1 and TRBJ2-7; TCRdb indicates TRBD1, and absent DNA this call remains unverified. Germline V gene data show CDR1 as SGHRS and CDR2 as YFSETQ. The CDR3 spans 14 residues. The CDR3 loop reads CASRLSTGAEEQYF. Full variable domain (missing parts from reference TRBV5-1 and TRBJ2-7): KAGVTQTPRYLIKTRGQQVTLSCSPISGHRSVSWYQQTPGQGLQFLFEYFSETQRNKGNFPGRFSGRQFSNSRSEMNVSTLELGDSALYLCASRLSTGAEEQYFGPGTRLTVT.

The J gene is TRBJ2-1, the V gene TRBV29-1; TCRdb indicates TRBD1, and absent DNA this call remains unverified. CDR1 and CDR2 from the germline V gene are SQVTM and ANQGSEA. The CDR3 contains 12 residues. The chain's CDR3 is CSALFGYNEQFF.

The chain couples TRBV5-1 to TRBJ1-1; checking the TCRdb D call of TRBD1 is not possible without DNA. The CDR3 is 15 residues long. The germline CDR1 and CDR2 sequences are SGHRS and YFSETQ. The CDR3 protein is CASSPGWVAVTEAFF.

The V gene is TRBV29-1, the J gene TRBJ1-4. Germline V CDR1 and CDR2: SQVTM, ANQGSEA. This CDR3 has 14 residues. CDR3 in amino acids: CSVEWEGEDEKLFF.

This rearrangement joins TRBV6-2 or TRBV6-3 to TRBJ2-1; checking the TCRdb D call of TRBD1 is not possible without DNA. The CDR3 runs to 15 residues. CDR1 and CDR2 (germline): MNHEY, SVGEGT. This CDR3 is CASGSNPGSNNEQFF.

The chain combines TRBV29-1 with TRBJ2-1. The CDR3 runs to 13 residues. Germline V gives CDR1 SQVTM, CDR2 ANQGSEA. The CDR3 region is CSVGTGATNEQFF.

The J gene is TRBJ2-7, the V gene TRBV4-1; TCRdb selects TRBD2, and the lack of DNA leaves this call unchecked. The CDR3 spans 15 residues. Germline V gene sequence: CDR1 MGHRA, CDR2 YSYEKL. The CDR3 region is CASSQGPSPQYEQYF.

The rearrangement uses TRBV2 and TRBJ2-3; the D call of TRBD1 rests on TCRdb alone, since no DNA is present to check it. The germline V gene encodes CDR1 SNHLY and CDR2 FYNNEI. The CDR3 has 16 residues. This CDR3 reads CASSEAYGVQADTQYF.

The chain employs TRBV15 and TRBJ2-1; with no DNA, the TCRdb D assignment of TRBD2 cannot be verified. Per the germline V gene, CDR1 is LNHNV and CDR2 is YYDKDF (reference sequence). The length of the CDR3 is 18 residues. CDR3 sequence: CATSRDRLRAGAWDEQFF.